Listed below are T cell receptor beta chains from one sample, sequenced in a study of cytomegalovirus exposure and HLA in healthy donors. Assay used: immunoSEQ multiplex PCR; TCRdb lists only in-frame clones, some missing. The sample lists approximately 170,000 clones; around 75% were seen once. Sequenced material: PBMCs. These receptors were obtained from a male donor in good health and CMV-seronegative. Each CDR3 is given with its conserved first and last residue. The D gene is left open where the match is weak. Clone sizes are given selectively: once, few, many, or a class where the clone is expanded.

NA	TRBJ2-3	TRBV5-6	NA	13	TGTGCCAGCAGCTTGGGTCACACAGATACGCAGTATTTT	CASSLGHTDTQYF
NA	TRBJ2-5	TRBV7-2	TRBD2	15	TGTGCCAGCAGCCCACGGCGGGAGAGCCGGGAGACCCAGTACTTC	CASSPRRESRETQYF
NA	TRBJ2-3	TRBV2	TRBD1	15	TGTGCCAGCAGTATGATTTCTCAGGGGGCAGATACGCAGTATTTT	CASSMISQGADTQYF
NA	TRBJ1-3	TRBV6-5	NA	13	TGTGCCAGCAGTGGCCGGGACAGAAACACCATATATTTT	CASSGRDRNTIYF
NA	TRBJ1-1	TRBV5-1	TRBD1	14	TGCGCCAGCAGCTCGACAGGGGTGAACACTGAAGCTTTCTTT	CASSSTGVNTEAFF
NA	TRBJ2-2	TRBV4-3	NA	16	TGCGCCAGCAGCCAATATAGTACTACCCCCCGGGTAGAGCTGTTTTTT	CASSQYSTTPRVELFF
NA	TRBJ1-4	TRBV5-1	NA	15	TGCGCCAGCAGCCAAGGCGGGACGACGGATGAAAAACTGTTTTTT	CASSQGGTTDEKLFF
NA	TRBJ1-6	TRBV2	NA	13	TGTGCCAGCGCCCAGGGGAGCAATTCACCCCTCCACTTT	CASAQGSNSPLHF
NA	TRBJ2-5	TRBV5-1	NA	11	TGCGCCAGCAGCGGTAGCGAGACCCAGTACTTC	CASSGSETQYF
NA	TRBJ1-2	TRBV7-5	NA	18	TGTGTCAGAAGCTTGGACCACAGGGGGCCGGGATTAGACTATGGCTACACCTTC	CVRSLDHRGPGLDYGYTF
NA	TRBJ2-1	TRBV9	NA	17	TGTGCCAGCAGCGTAGGAGCAGGGCATACCTCCTACAATGAGCAGTTCTTC	CASSVGAGHTSYNEQFF
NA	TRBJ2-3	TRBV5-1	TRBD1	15	TGCGCCAGCAGCTCTGGACAGGGAGTCACAGATACGCAGTATTTT	CASSSGQGVTDTQYF
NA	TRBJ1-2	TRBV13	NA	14	TGTGCCAGCAGCCAGAGGGCTGGGAGTGAGGGCTACACCTTC	CASSQRAGSEGYTF
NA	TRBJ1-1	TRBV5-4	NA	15	TGTGCCAGCAGCTTGGAGGGGACACTGAACACTGAAGCTTTCTTT	CASSLEGTLNTEAFF
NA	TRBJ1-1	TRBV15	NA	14	TGTGCCACCAGCAGAGACAGGGAGGGGAATGAAGCTTTCTTT	CATSRDREGNEAFF
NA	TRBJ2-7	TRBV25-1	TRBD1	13	TGTGCCTGCTCCCGAACAGGGGGTTACGAGCAGTACTTC	CACSRTGGYEQYF
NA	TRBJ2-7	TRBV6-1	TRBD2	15	TGTGCCAGCAGTGCCCGACTAGCGGGGGGGTACGAGCAGTACTTC	CASSARLAGGYEQYF
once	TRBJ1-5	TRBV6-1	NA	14	TGTGCCAGCAGTCCCCGGGGGGGGGATCAGCCCCAGCATTTT	CASSPRGGDQPQHF
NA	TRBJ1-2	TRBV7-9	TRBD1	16	TGTGCCAGCAGCTTAAGGGGACAGGAGATAAACTATGGCTACACCTTC	CASSLRGQEINYGYTF
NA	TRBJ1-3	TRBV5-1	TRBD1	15	TGCGCCAGCAGGGAAAGGACAGGGGATGGAAACACCATATATTTT	CASRERTGDGNTIYF
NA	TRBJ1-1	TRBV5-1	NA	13	TGCGCCAGCAGCTTGGGGGCTGGCACTGAAGCTTTCTTT	CASSLGAGTEAFF
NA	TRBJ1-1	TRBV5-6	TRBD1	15	TGTGCCAGCAGCTCAAAGAGACAGGGGGACAACGAAGCTTTCTTT	CASSSKRQGDNEAFF
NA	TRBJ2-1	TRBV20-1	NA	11	TGCAGTGCTAGGGCCCCTCGAGAGCAGTTCTTC	CSARAPREQFF
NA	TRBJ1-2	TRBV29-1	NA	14	TGCAGCGTCCGACCGGGAGAGGGGAACTATGGCTACACCTTC	CSVRPGEGNYGYTF
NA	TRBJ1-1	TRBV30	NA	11	TGTGCCTGGAGTTGGCTCCATGAAGCTTTCTTT	CAWSWLHEAFF
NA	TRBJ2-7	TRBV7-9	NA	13	TGTGCCAGCAGCCCTTGGACACTCTACGAGCAGTACTTC	CASSPWTLYEQYF
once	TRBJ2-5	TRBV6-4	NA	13	TGTGCCAGCAGTCTAGGGGTTCAAGAGACCCAGTACTTC	CASSLGVQETQYF
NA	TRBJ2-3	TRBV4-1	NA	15	TGCGCCAGCAGCGGAGTAGAGAAGGCGACAGATACGCAGTATTTT	CASSGVEKATDTQYF
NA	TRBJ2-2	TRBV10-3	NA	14	TGTGCCATCAGTGAAGGGGGTGGACTTGGGGAGCTGTTTTTT	CAISEGGGLGELFF